The 10 T cell receptor beta chains listed next were all sequenced from one sample in a study of blood T cell repertoires in COVID-19. Sequencing used immunoSEQ multiplex PCR; TCRdb keeps in-frame clones, though not all of them. Here the sample spans about 170,000 clones, approximately 92% being singletons. Sequenced input: peripheral blood. These receptors all stem from a man under 40 with COVID-19, enrolled during active disease.

V is TRBV7-9 and J is TRBJ2-2, with TRBD1 identical over 7 bases. CDR3 length: 13 amino acids. Germline CDR1 reads SEHNR; CDR2 reads FQNEAQ (reference sequence). The V and J ends lost 10 bases and 2 bases, in that order; junction bases with no gene match: 4. CDR3 bases: TGTGCCACAGGACAGGTTAACACCGGGGAGCTGTTTTTT. Its protein product is CATGQVNTGELFF.

The J gene is TRBJ2-2, the V gene TRBV11-3, with no clear D. V lost 5 bases and J lost 4, with 17 bases in between. Germline lookup yields CDR1 SGHNT and CDR2 YENEEA. This CDR3 has 16 residues. CDR3 protein: CASSLAAVRGTGELFF. The CDR3 nucleotides read TGTGCCAGCAGCCTCGCGGCGGTTCGAGGCACCGGGGAGCTGTTTTTT.

The chain carries TRBV2 and TRBJ2-5; 15 bases align to TRBD2. With 1 base clipped from V and 4 bases from J, the junction kept 1 base outside the gene matches. Germline CDR1 and CDR2: SNHLY and FYNNEI. CDR3 length: 16 residues. The CDR3 loop reads CASSEGTSGGAETQYF. The CDR3 nucleotides read TGTGCCAGCAGTGAAGGGACTAGCGGGGGGGCAGAGACCCAGTACTTC.

The rearrangement links TRBV5-1 to TRBJ1-1; D unclear. CDR1 is SGHRS, CDR2 YFSETQ, per germline. V was pared by 1 base and J by 0 bases, with 13 bases between. The CDR3 spans 16 residues. The CDR3 loop is CASSLFVGGMNTEAFF. The CDR3 nucleotides are TGCGCCAGCAGCTTGTTTGTCGGAGGGATGAACACTGAAGCTTTCTTT.

V gene TRBV9 combines with J gene TRBJ1-1; unclear D gene. From germline, CDR1 is SGDLS and CDR2 YYNGEE. This CDR3 is 16 amino acids long. The ends were cut back, 4 bases at V and 1 base at J, with 17 bases in the middle. CDR3 DNA sequence: TGTGCCAGCAGCCCCACCAATTGGAGATCGAACACTGAAGCTTTCTTT. It translates to CASSPTNWRSNTEAFF.

V usage is TRBV10-1 and J usage is TRBJ2-7, with 9 bases lining up with TRBD2. The CDR3 extends over 16 amino acids. Per germline, CDR1 WNHNN and CDR2 SYGVQD (reference sequence). J gave up 4 bases and V 7 bases, and 14 bases lay outside the gene matches. CDR3 sequence: CASISAGGPTGYEQYF. The CDR3 nucleotides are TGCGCCAGCATCTCGGCGGGAGGGCCGACTGGTTACGAGCAGTACTTC.

CDR3 sequence (DNA): TGTGCCAGCAGTCCCGCCTTAGAAAGCAAGACGCAGTATTTT. Residues: CASSPALESKTQYF. The V call is TRBV6-5, the J call TRBJ2-3; D not resolved. V was cut by 5 bases and J by 9 bases, with 18 bases left in between. Germline CDR1 and CDR2: MNHEY and SVGAGI. The CDR3 has 14 amino acids.

The chain joins TRBV7-2 to TRBJ1-2; D is possibly TRBD1 (5 bases). The CDR3 totals 14 residues. Looked up from germline, CDR1 is SGHTA and CDR2 is FQGNSA. V was trimmed by 2 bases and J by 4 bases, leaving 11 bases between them. Here the CDR3 reads CASSLSGTSYGYTF. The CDR3 DNA follows: TGTGCCAGCAGCTTAAGTGGGACTAGCTATGGCTACACCTTC. Full variable domain (rest looked up from reference TRBV7-2 and TRBJ1-2): GAGVSQSPSNKVTEKGKDVELRCDPISGHTALYWYRQSLGQGLEFLIYFQGNSAPDKSGLPSDRFSAERTGGSVSTLTIQRTQQEDSAVYLCASSLSGTSYGYTFGSGTRLTVV.

V usage is TRBV2 and J usage is TRBJ1-1, with a weak D call TRBD1 (5 bases). The germline V gene encodes CDR1 SNHLY and CDR2 FYNNEI. Trimming shortened V by 6 bases and J by 0 bases, and 17 bases separated the two germline ends. This CDR3 spans 16 amino acids. As DNA, the CDR3 is TGTGCCAGCAGGGGGGGAGCCGCCTCCATGAACACTGAAGCTTTCTTT. It yields the protein CASRGGAASMNTEAFF.

This clone has a handful of counts. CDR3 residues: CATLEVPRNTIYF. DNA for the CDR3: TGTGCCACTCTGGAGGTCCCTAGGAACACCATATATTTT. This chain uses TRBV28 with TRBJ1-3; no clear D gene. Germline V gene data show CDR1 as MDHEN and CDR2 as SYDVKM. Between the trimmed V and J ends, which lost 10 bases and 7 bases, there was a span of 17 bases. This CDR3 region has 13 residues. Together with reference TRBV28 and TRBJ1-3, the CDR3 gives the full variable domain: DVKVTQSSRYLVKRTGEKVFLECVQDMDHENMFWYRQDPGLGLRLIYFSYDVKMKEKGDIPEGYSVSREKKERFSLILESASTNQTSMYLCATLEVPRNTIYFGEGSWLTVV.